These 18 T cell receptor beta chains came from one sample sequenced in a study of T cell responses to AZD1222 COVID-19 vaccine. The table came from immunoSEQ multiplex PCR; TCRdb's copy has only in-frame clones and leaves some out. Of about 48,000 clones in the sample, around 89% were seen once. The source material was peripheral blood, sampled 28 days after the second AZD1222 dose. The receptor source for this set is an adult who received the AZD1222 COVID-19 vaccine.

J is TRBJ1-1 and V is TRBV28, with D tentatively TRBD1 (5 bases). Germline-derived CDR1 and CDR2 are MDHEN and SYDVKM. The ends were cut back, 2 bases at V and 3 bases at J, with 10 bases in the middle. This CDR3 is built from 14 residues. The CDR3 nucleotides read TGTGCCAGCAGTTTAAGGGACCGACACACTGAAGCTTTCTTT. Its protein product is CASSLRDRHTEAFF.

This clone was counted once. V gene TRBV7-6 combines with J gene TRBJ2-1, with 10 bases aligning to TRBD1. CDR3 length equals 18 residues. V shed 0 bases and J 2 bases; nucleotides not matched to a gene: 7. Germline V lookup: CDR1 SGHVS, CDR2 FNYEAQ. The CDR3 spells CASSLAVPGTGAYNEQFF. The CDR3 DNA follows: TGTGCCAGCAGCTTAGCGGTCCCCGGGACAGGGGCCTACAATGAGCAGTTCTTC. Looking up the rest from reference TRBV7-6 and TRBJ2-1 gives the full variable domain: GAGVSQSPRYKVTKRGQDVALRCDPISGHVSLYWYRQALGQGPEFLTYFNYEAQQDKSGLPNDRFSAERPEGSISTLTIQRTEQRDSAMYRCASSLAVPGTGAYNEQFFGPGTRLTVL.

The chain recombines TRBV27 with TRBJ2-1, with 11 bases matching TRBD2. The germline V gene encodes CDR1 MNHEY and CDR2 SMNVEV (reference sequence). With V trimmed by 5 bases and J by 4 bases, 10 bases remained unmatched. The CDR3 is 17 residues long. CDR3 protein: CASSLTGLAGPYNEQFF. The CDR3 region has the DNA TGTGCCAGCAGTCTCACAGGACTAGCGGGTCCATACAATGAGCAGTTCTTC.

The gene calls are TRBV5-6 and TRBJ1-6; 10 nucleotides agree with TRBD1. J was trimmed by 8 bases and V by 2 bases; bases with no gene match: 7. Germline V lookup: CDR1 SGHDT, CDR2 YYEEEE. The CDR3 is 16 residues long. The CDR3 sequence: CASSFPQTGGDSPLHF. The CDR3 DNA reads TGTGCCAGCAGCTTCCCGCAGACAGGGGGCGATTCACCCCTCCACTTT.

The chain has TRBV20-1 and TRBJ1-1, with D tentatively TRBD1 (5 bases). Germline lookup yields CDR1 DFQATT and CDR2 SNEGSKA (reference sequence). Trimming took 4 bases from V and 10 from J, leaving 13 bases between them. This CDR3 has 11 residues. CDR3 DNA sequence: TGCAGTGCTACCAATTCAGGGTTAGCTTTCTTT. This codes for CSATNSGLAFF.

The chain is built from TRBV19 and TRBJ1-2; D gene ambiguous. Trimming shortened V by 5 bases and J by 1 base, and 14 bases separated the two germline ends. Germline V gene sequence: CDR1 LNHDA, CDR2 SQIVND (reference sequence). CDR3 length equals 15 residues. As DNA, the CDR3 is TGTGCCAGTAGTGCGGACGGTATTCTTAACTATGGCTACACCTTC. This sequence encodes CASSADGILNYGYTF.

The chain carries TRBV28 and TRBJ1-6; 12 nucleotides agree with TRBD1. The CDR3 spans 16 residues. The junction had 14 bases not matched to a gene; V was cut back by 10 bases and J by 10 bases. Germline V gene data show CDR1 as MDHEN and CDR2 as SYDVKM. CDR3 bases: TGTGCCACCAAACCGGGACAGGGGGCGGGAGGCTCACCCCTCCACTTT. Protein: CATKPGQGAGGSPLHF.

This clone came up once. This chain uses TRBV18 with TRBJ2-7, with 12 bases fitting TRBD2. Germline trimming cut 6 bases from V and 5 bases from J; bases unmatched to any gene: 5. CDR1 is KGHSH and CDR2 is LQKENI in the germline V gene. There are 14 residues in the CDR3. CDR3 nucleotide sequence: TGTGCCAGCTCGGAACTAGCGGGAGGCAACGAGCAGTACTTC. Translation gives CASSELAGGNEQYF.

The gene calls are TRBV18 and TRBJ2-3; 8 bases agree with TRBD1. V gave up 2 bases and J gave up 1 base; unmatched junction bases: 11. The CDR3 consists of 18 residues. The germline CDR1 and CDR2 sequences are KGHSH and LQKENI. CDR3 sequence reads: CASSPETGVGRGTDTQYF. CDR3 sequence (DNA): TGTGCCAGCTCACCAGAGACAGGGGTAGGAAGGGGCACAGATACGCAGTATTTT.

The V gene is TRBV19, the J gene TRBJ1-1; D gene uncertain. Trimming pared 3 bases from V and 0 bases from J, leaving 11 bases between. CDR3 length equals 15 residues. Germline-derived CDR1 and CDR2 are LNHDA and SQIVND (reference sequence). This chain's CDR3 is CASSMGSGMNTEAFF. The CDR3 DNA reads TGTGCCAGTAGTATGGGATCGGGGATGAACACTGAAGCTTTCTTT. The entire variable domain, with the rest obtained from reference TRBV19 and TRBJ1-1, is as follows: DGGITQSPKYLFRKEGQNVTLSCEQNLNHDAMYWYRQDPGQGLRLIYYSQIVNDFQKGDIAEGYSVSREKKESFPLTVTSAQKNPTAFYLCASSMGSGMNTEAFFGQGTRLTVV.

This chain connects TRBV11-2 to TRBJ2-7; D is possibly TRBD1 (6 bases). V was shortened by 4 bases and J by 3 bases, with 16 bases between the two germline ends. Germline values: CDR1 SGHAT, CDR2 FQNNGV. CDR3 length equals 15 residues. CDR3 nucleotide sequence: TGTGCCAGCAGCTCTATCCGGGACAACTACTACGAGCAGTACTTC. It specifies CASSSIRDNYYEQYF.

The genes are TRBV10-1 and TRBJ2-3; tentatively, D is TRBD1 or TRBD2 (7 bases each). Germline CDR1 WNHNN, CDR2 SYGVQD (reference sequence). Trimming removed 1 base at V and 5 bases at J, with 13 bases between. This CDR3 contains 15 residues. The CDR3: CASSEFAGGGDTQYF. CDR3 nucleotides: TGCGCCAGCAGTGAGTTTGCAGGGGGGGGAGATACGCAGTATTTT.

This chain joins TRBV3-1 (or the pseudogene TRBV3-2) and TRBJ2-7; no clear D gene. Germline V CDR1 and CDR2: LGHDT, YNNKEL (reference sequence). The CDR3 spans 13 residues. With 3 bases removed from V and 2 bases from J, the gap between germline ends came to 8 bases. CDR3 protein: CASSHDVAYEQYF. The CDR3 DNA reads as TGTGCCAGCAGCCATGACGTAGCCTACGAGCAGTACTTC.

J is TRBJ2-5 and V is TRBV5-6; 7 bases align to TRBD1. The CDR3 is 15 residues long. Looked up from germline, CDR1 is SGHDT and CDR2 is YYEEEE. V lost 2 bases and J lost 3; bases outside the gene matches: 7. The CDR3 region has the DNA TGTGCCAGCAGCTTAGTCCCGACAGGGAAAGAGACCCAGTACTTC. This encodes CASSLVPTGKETQYF. The whole variable domain, remainder taken from reference TRBV5-6 and TRBJ2-5, is DAGVTQSPTHLIKTRGQQVTLRCSPKSGHDTVSWYQQALGQGPQFIFQYYEEEERQRGNFPDRFSGHQFPNYSSELNVNALLLGDSALYLCASSLVPTGKETQYFGPGTRLLVL.

This clone appeared a few times. V usage is TRBV25-1 and J usage is TRBJ1-1; D ambiguous. The CDR3 loop spans 14 amino acids. Germline V CDR1 and CDR2: MGHDK, SYGVNS. Trimming took off 2 bases at V and 0 bases at J, with 7 bases between the two ends. CDR3 region: CASSELHLNTEAFF. The CDR3 nucleotides read TGTGCCAGCAGTGAACTCCACCTGAACACTGAAGCTTTCTTT.

The chain is built from TRBV28 and TRBJ1-6, with D maybe TRBD1 (5 bases). Germline-derived CDR1 and CDR2 are MDHEN and SYDVKM. V was pared by 6 bases and J by 3 bases, with 12 bases between. This CDR3 is 15 amino acids long. The chain's CDR3 is CASSSPTDYNSPLHF. The CDR3, as DNA: TGTGCCAGCAGCTCTCCGACAGACTATAATTCACCCCTCCACTTT.

V is TRBV6-5 and J is TRBJ2-2, with TRBD2 matching over 7 bases. CDR1 and CDR2 (germline): MNHEY, SVGAGI. Unmatched junction bases numbered 7, after V lost 9 bases and J lost 0 bases. CDR3 size: 15 residues. The CDR3 spells CASTTSEPNTGELFF. The CDR3 DNA follows: TGTGCCAGTACAACTAGCGAACCGAACACCGGGGAGCTGTTTTTT.

The V and J genes are TRBV28 and TRBJ2-7; 11 positions agree with TRBD2. The CDR3 is 15 residues long. J was trimmed by 4 bases and V by 1 base; bases with no gene match: 3. Germline-derived CDR1 and CDR2 are MDHEN and SYDVKM. The CDR3 nucleotides read TGTGCCAGCAGTTTATTAGCGGGAGGGAGGTACGAGCAGTACTTC. It encodes CASSLLAGGRYEQYF.